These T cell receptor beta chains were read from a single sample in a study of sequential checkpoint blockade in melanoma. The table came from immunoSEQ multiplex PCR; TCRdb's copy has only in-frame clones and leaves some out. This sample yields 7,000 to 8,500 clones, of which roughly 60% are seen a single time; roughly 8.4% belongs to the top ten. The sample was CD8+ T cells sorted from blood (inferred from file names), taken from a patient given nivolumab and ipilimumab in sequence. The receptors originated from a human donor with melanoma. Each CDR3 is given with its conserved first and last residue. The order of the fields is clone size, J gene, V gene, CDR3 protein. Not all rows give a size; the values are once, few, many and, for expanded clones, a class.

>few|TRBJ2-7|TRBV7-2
CASSLGTGPYEQYF
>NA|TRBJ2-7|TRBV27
CASSLSATGGVEQYF
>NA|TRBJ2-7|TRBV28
CASSFSRTGDYEQYF
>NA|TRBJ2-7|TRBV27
CASSFGAGGPGEQYF
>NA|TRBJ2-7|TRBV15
CATSRDWGQEQYF
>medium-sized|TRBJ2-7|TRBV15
CATSRATGYEQYF
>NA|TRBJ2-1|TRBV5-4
CASSLDRGQTEQFF
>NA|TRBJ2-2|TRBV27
CASSPRQGRDTGELFF
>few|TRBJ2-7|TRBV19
CASSELAGGFYEQYF
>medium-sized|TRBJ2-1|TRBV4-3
CASSHGHYNEQFF
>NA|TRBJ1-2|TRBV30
CAWTSGNGYTF
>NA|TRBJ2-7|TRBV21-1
CASSFPSGDSYEQYF
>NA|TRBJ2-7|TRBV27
CASGLAFYEQYF
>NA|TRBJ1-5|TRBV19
CASSIQGAPQPQHF
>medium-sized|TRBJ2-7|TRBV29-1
CSVHQGSSYEQYF
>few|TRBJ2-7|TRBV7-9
CASSLDAGSSYEQYF
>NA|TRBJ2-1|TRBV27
CASSPSPSSGSPSGQFF
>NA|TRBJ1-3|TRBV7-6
CASRPDRGPGNTIYF
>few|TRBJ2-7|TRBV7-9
CASSLGWASDEQYF
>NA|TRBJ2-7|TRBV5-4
CASSAGTSGTYEQYF
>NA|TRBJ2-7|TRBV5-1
CASSLDLAGGEQYF
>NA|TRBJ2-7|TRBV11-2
CASSSELDVRGEQYF
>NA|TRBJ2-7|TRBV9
CASTPGGKPGSEQYF
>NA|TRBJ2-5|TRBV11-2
CASGSMGSGETQYF
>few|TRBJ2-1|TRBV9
CASSVDGPTYNEQFF
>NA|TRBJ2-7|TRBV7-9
CASSLWGGTGSSYEQYF
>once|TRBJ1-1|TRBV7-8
CASTLGGNTEAFF
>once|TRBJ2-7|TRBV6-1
CASRTLAGRSYEQYF
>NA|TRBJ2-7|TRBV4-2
CASSQEGQGAYEQYF
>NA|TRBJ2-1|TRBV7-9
CASSDPVVGGPDNEQFF
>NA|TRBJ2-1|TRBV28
CASSPSRRSYNEQFF
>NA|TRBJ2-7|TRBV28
CASKYRDRVDEQYF
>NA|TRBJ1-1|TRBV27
CASSLSGAGAEAFF
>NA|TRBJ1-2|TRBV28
CASSLRPGGGYGYTF
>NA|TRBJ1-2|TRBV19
CASRKTGGNLGYTF
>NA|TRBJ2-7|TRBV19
CASSTLAGGPSEQYF
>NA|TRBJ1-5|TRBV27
CASSLRQKNQPQHF
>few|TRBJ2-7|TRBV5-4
CASSNPGLAPYEQYF
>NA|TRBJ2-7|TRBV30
CAWSVFGGSYEQYF
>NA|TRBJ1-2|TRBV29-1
CSVVRQDRNYGYTF
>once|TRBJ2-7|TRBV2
CASSERGAFYEQYF
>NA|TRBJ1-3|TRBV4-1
CASSQDTGHWAGNTIYF
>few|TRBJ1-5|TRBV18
CASSPPDRDSNQPQHF
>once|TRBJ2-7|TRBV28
CASRSGTSYEQYF
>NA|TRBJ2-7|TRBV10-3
CAITVRQGYEQYF
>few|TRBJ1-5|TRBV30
CAWSPGTGVQPQHF
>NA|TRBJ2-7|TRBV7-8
CASSPGAGLTTYEQYF
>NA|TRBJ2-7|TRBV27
CASSSSGTGHSYEQYF
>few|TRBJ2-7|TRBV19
CASAAGTGVYEQYF
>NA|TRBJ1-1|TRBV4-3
CASSQDSASPEAFF
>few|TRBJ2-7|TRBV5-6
CASSFKRLAGGPVYEQYF
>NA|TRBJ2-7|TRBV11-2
CASSLVHYSHYEQYF
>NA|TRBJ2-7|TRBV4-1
CASSQDKLLDSYEQYF
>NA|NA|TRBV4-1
CASSQGSGEAGYEQYF
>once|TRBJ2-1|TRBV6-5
CASSTTESSYNEQFF